A single T cell receptor beta chain is shown here with its context. Its antigen is unidentified. Among the donors, all were Caucasian adults who lived in Nashville, Tennessee. The split of CD4+ cells yielded CD45RA+ naive and CD45RA-negative memory subsets. The germline CDR1 and CDR2 sequences are SGHAT and FQNNGV. The CDR3 length is 14 residues. Trimming took 0 bases from V and 4 from J, leaving 7 bases between them. Profiled with immunoSEQ multiplex PCR; TCRdb holds only in-frame clones, not every one. The sample contains 2 million to 3 million clones, roughly 93% of which appear only once. This entry belongs to a study of shared clonotypes between healthy human individuals. Across the whole study: Each donor contributed plates that comprised three CD4 naive, three CD4 memory, two CD8 naive and one CD8 memory. Study-level points and caveats: The expectation was that sequencing depth would affect clonotype sharing among donors.

The sample taken for sequencing was naive CD4+ T cells from PBMCs. Regarding subset: CD45RA+ positively selected. This TCR was sampled from a man younger than 35 in good health. Some clones in this sample may be carry-over from other donors' samples. The chain has TRBV11-2 and TRBJ2-1, with D unclear. CDR3: CASSLDYRYNEQFF. In DNA, the CDR3 is TGTGCCAGCAGCTTAGATTACAGATACAATGAGCAGTTCTTC.